Following are 27 T cell receptor beta chains from one sample sequenced in a study of cytomegalovirus exposure and HLA in healthy donors. The data were produced by immunoSEQ multiplex PCR, yet TCRdb's version contains in-frame clones alone and is incomplete. The repertoire includes 200,000 or so clones, approximately 88% of them detected once, and around 7% sits in the top ten. Sequenced material: PBMCs. These receptors were taken from a man aged 18 to 30 in good health and CMV-seropositive.

CDR3 residues: CASSLGGWHEQFF. The CDR3 bases are TGTGCCAGCAGCTTAGGGGGCTGGCATGAGCAGTTCTTC. V usage is TRBV7-9 and J usage is TRBJ2-1; TRBD1 is a possible D gene (5 bases). The CDR3 has 13 residues. Trimming stripped 1 base from V and 8 bases from J, with 9 bases between. The V gene's germline CDR1 is SEHNR and CDR2 FQNEAQ (reference sequence).

The chain joins TRBV5-6 to TRBJ2-2; TRBD1 aligns across 9 bases. The CDR3 contains 14 residues. V shed 3 bases and J 6 bases; nucleotides not matched to a gene: 3. Germline CDR1 reads SGHDT; CDR2 reads YYEEEE. CDR3 DNA: TGTGCCAGCAGCTGGACAGGGGTGGCCGGGGAGCTGTTTTTT. Translated: CASSWTGVAGELFF.

This clone showed up just once. The genes are TRBV25-1 and TRBJ2-1, with TRBD1 identical over 8 bases. The CDR3 covers 15 residues. Germline CDR1 reads MGHDK; CDR2 reads SYGVNS. Losses at the gene ends were 3 bases for V and 7 bases for J; bases not matched to a gene: 8. CDR3 residues: CASSDPGTGENEQFF. The CDR3 nucleotides are TGTGCCAGCAGTGACCCCGGGACAGGCGAGAATGAGCAGTTCTTC.

The V gene is TRBV11-1, the J gene TRBJ2-7; 7 bases are shared with TRBD2. CDR1 is SGHAT and CDR2 is FQDESV in the germline V gene (reference sequence). CDR3 length: 11 amino acids. V was clipped by 5 bases and J by 7 bases; unmatched bases: 2. CDR3 in DNA: TGTGCCAGCAGCCACGGGGGGGAGCAGTACTTC. Translated: CASSHGGEQYF. Combining the CDR3 with reference TRBV11-1 and TRBJ2-7 gives the whole variable domain EAEVAQSPRYKITEKSQAVAFWCDPISGHATLYWYRQILGQGPELLVQFQDESVVDDSQLPKDRFSAERLKGVDSTLKIQPAELGDSAMYLCASSHGGEQYFGPGTRLTVT.

The chain combines TRBV15 with TRBJ2-5; D not certain. Germline loops: CDR1 LNHNV, CDR2 YYDKDF (reference sequence). The V end lost 0 bases, the J end lost 5 bases, and 13 bases lay between the germline ends. This CDR3 contains 15 residues. This chain's CDR3 is CATSRDSATRETQYF. DNA for the CDR3: TGTGCCACCAGCAGAGATTCGGCGACAAGGGAGACCCAGTACTTC.

A few counts support this clone. This chain links TRBV7-8 with TRBJ2-7, with a tentative D call TRBD2 (5 bases). The V gene's germline CDR1 is SGHVS and CDR2 FQNEAQ. V lost 5 bases and J 7 bases, leaving 21 bases between the germline ends. The CDR3 loop spans 15 amino acids. CDR3 amino acids: CASSRLEVRGGEQYF. CDR3 DNA: TGTGCCAGCAGCAGATTAGAGGTCAGAGGCGGGGAGCAGTACTTC. Complete variable domain (other parts from reference TRBV7-8 and TRBJ2-7): GAGVSQSPRYKVAKRGQDVALRCDPISGHVSLFWYQQALGQGPEFLTYFQNEAQLDKSGLPSDRFFAERPEGSVSTLKIQRTQQEDSAVYLCASSRLEVRGGEQYFGPGTRLTVT.

This rearrangement joins TRBV5-1 to TRBJ1-3; D perhaps matches TRBD1 (5 bases). The CDR3 totals 14 residues. V was shortened by 2 bases and J by 0 bases, with 6 bases between the two germline ends. Germline CDR1 reads SGHRS; CDR2 reads YFSETQ. As DNA, the CDR3 is TGCGCCAGCAGCTTTGACAGCTCTGGAAACACCATATATTTT. It specifies CASSFDSSGNTIYF.

This chain links TRBV5-1 with TRBJ2-7, with TRBD2 identical over 9 bases. Germline lookup yields CDR1 SGHRS and CDR2 YFSETQ. The trim removed 0 bases at V and 3 bases at J, leaving 4 bases unmatched. This CDR3 has 15 amino acids. The CDR3 is CASSLAPSGIYEQYF. For the CDR3, the DNA is TGCGCCAGCAGCTTGGCACCTAGCGGGATCTACGAGCAGTACTTC.

CDR3 coding DNA: TGTGCCAGCAGCTTCCAGGGTCACTCTGTCAATGAGCAGTTCTTC. It encodes CASSFQGHSVNEQFF. The rearrangement joins TRBV11-2 to TRBJ2-1; possible D gene TRBD1, 5 bases. The CDR3 is made up of 15 amino acids. The V end was cut by 3 bases, the J end by 6 bases, with 15 bases between. CDR1 SGHAT and CDR2 FQNNGV come from the germline V gene. Looking up the rest from reference TRBV11-2 and TRBJ2-1 gives the full variable domain: EAGVAQSPRYKIIEKRQSVAFWCNPISGHATLYWYQQILGQGPKLLIQFQNNGVVDDSQLPKDRFSAERLKGVDSTLKIQPAKLEDSAVYLCASSFQGHSVNEQFFGPGTRLTVL.

The chain is built from TRBV10-3 and TRBJ2-7; possible D gene TRBD1, 7 bases. The CDR3 is 12 residues long. Trimming took 11 bases from V and 1 from J, leaving 12 bases between them. In germline, CDR1 is ENHRY, CDR2 SYGVKD. CDR3 sequence: CAAGGLSYEQYF. DNA for the CDR3: TGTGCCGCAGGGGGGCTATCCTACGAGCAGTACTTC.

This clone was counted between two and nine times. The genes are TRBV23-1 and TRBJ1-4; TRBD1 matches at 7 bases. TRBV23-1 qualifies as an ORF whose function is uncertain. Trimming took 11 bases from V and 11 from J; bases not matched to a gene: 5. This CDR3 has 10 residues. The CDR3 DNA is TGCGCCGGTACACAGGGGAAACTGTTTTTT. Amino acids: CAGTQGKLFF.

The chain employs TRBV5-6 and TRBJ1-1; possibly TRBD1 for D (6 bases). V was pared by 4 bases and J by 4 bases, with 26 bases between. This CDR3 spans 18 amino acids. Per the germline V gene, CDR1 is SGHDT and CDR2 is YYEEEE. In DNA, the CDR3 is TGTGCCAGCAGCCCTGCCGGGGCAGGGGCAGGCGGGGGCACTGAAGCTTTCTTT. Translated, it gives CASSPAGAGAGGGTEAFF.

This chain joins TRBV7-8 and TRBJ2-3; 9 nucleotides align to TRBD1. This CDR3 has 14 residues. V dropped 5 bases and J dropped 4; count of bases not matched to a gene: 4. Germline V gene data show CDR1 as SGHVS and CDR2 as FQNEAQ. The CDR3 coding sequence is TGTGCCAGCAGCCGGGACAGGGTTTCAGATACGCAGTATTTT. Its protein product is CASSRDRVSDTQYF. Full variable domain (remainder filled in from reference TRBV7-8 and TRBJ2-3): GAGVSQSPRYKVAKRGQDVALRCDPISGHVSLFWYQQALGQGPEFLTYFQNEAQLDKSGLPSDRFFAERPEGSVSTLKIQRTQQEDSAVYLCASSRDRVSDTQYFGPGTRLTVL.

This clone came up a few times. The J gene is TRBJ1-5, the V gene TRBV7-3, with TRBD1 as a possible D gene (6 bases). This CDR3 spans 14 amino acids. Trimming stripped 5 bases from V and 4 bases from J, with 12 bases between. Per the germline V gene, CDR1 is SGHTA and CDR2 is FQGTGA. CDR3 residues: CASSHTGSNQPQHF. The CDR3 nucleotides read TGTGCCAGCAGCCATACAGGGAGTAATCAGCCCCAGCATTTT.

This clone was seen a handful of times. The chain recombines TRBV11-1 with TRBJ1-1, with a possible D match to TRBD1 (6 bases). CDR1 is SGHAT, CDR2 FQDESV, per germline (reference sequence). Trimming took 3 bases from V and 3 from J, leaving 8 bases between them. This CDR3 is built from 13 residues. CDR3 loop: CASSFDRYTEAFF. The CDR3 bases are TGTGCCAGCAGCTTCGACAGGTACACTGAAGCTTTCTTT.

The V call is TRBV7-2, the J call TRBJ2-7; the match to TRBD2 covers 13 bases. The J segment lost 4 bases and the V segment lost 2 bases, leaving 8 bases of the junction unmatched. The CDR3 spans 17 residues. CDR1 and CDR2 from the germline V gene are SGHTA and FQGNSA. Written as DNA, the CDR3 is TGTGCCAGCAGCTTAACTGATAGGACTAGCGGGAGTTACGAGCAGTACTTC. Translated, it gives CASSLTDRTSGSYEQYF.

The chain has TRBV7-9 and TRBJ2-3; D uncertain. Trimming removed 5 bases from V and 4 bases from J, with 19 bases in between. Germline V gene lookup returns CDR1 SEHNR and CDR2 FQNEAQ (reference sequence). The CDR3 extends over 16 amino acids. CDR3 residues: CASSPRSLKRSDTQYF. The CDR3 DNA sequence: TGTGCCAGCAGCCCGAGATCACTCAAACGGTCAGATACGCAGTATTTT. The full variable domain, completed using reference TRBV7-9 and TRBJ2-3, is DTGVSQNPRHKITKRGQNVTFRCDPISEHNRLYWYRQTLGQGPEFLTYFQNEAQLEKSRLLSDRFSAERPKGSFSTLEIQRTEQGDSAMYLCASSPRSLKRSDTQYFGPGTRLTVL.

The chain recombines TRBV4-3 with TRBJ1-4; tentatively, D is TRBD1 (5 bases). Trimming took off 0 bases at V and 6 bases at J, with 14 bases between the two ends. The CDR3 runs to 16 residues. The germline CDR1 and CDR2 sequences are LGHNA and YSLEER. The CDR3 DNA follows: TGCGCCAGCAGCCAAGACAACTGGGGAGGGGATGAAAAACTGTTTTTT. Residues: CASSQDNWGGDEKLFF.

The chain is built from TRBV27 and TRBJ2-7; 11 nucleotides line up with TRBD2. The CDR3 contains 16 residues. The germline V gene encodes CDR1 MNHEY and CDR2 SMNVEV (reference sequence). J was trimmed by 0 bases and V by 6 bases; bases with no gene match: 7. The CDR3 reads CASSLSSGRVSYEQYF. CDR3 coding DNA: TGTGCCAGCAGCCTAAGTAGCGGGAGGGTCTCCTACGAGCAGTACTTC.

The genes are TRBV19 and TRBJ2-7; 8 bases map to TRBD1. The CDR3 is made up of 15 amino acids. CDR1 and CDR2 (germline): LNHDA, SQIVND (reference sequence). The junction had 10 bases not matched to a gene; V was cut back by 4 bases and J by 5 bases. CDR3 in amino acids: CASSSGITGGDEQYF. The DNA of the CDR3 is TGTGCCAGTAGTAGTGGGATAACAGGGGGTGACGAGCAGTACTTC. Together with reference TRBV19 and TRBJ2-7, the CDR3 gives the full variable domain: DGGITQSPKYLFRKEGQNVTLSCEQNLNHDAMYWYRQDPGQGLRLIYYSQIVNDFQKGDIAEGYSVSREKKESFPLTVTSAQKNPTAFYLCASSSGITGGDEQYFGPGTRLTVT.

The J gene is TRBJ2-5, the V gene TRBV19, with D maybe TRBD1 (6 bases). V lost 2 bases and J lost 2, with 15 bases in between. This CDR3 contains 16 residues. Germline assignment: CDR1 LNHDA and CDR2 SQIVND (reference sequence). The CDR3 loop reads CASSIRLQGSQETQYF. In DNA, the CDR3 is TGTGCCAGTAGTATAAGGTTACAGGGAAGTCAAGAGACCCAGTACTTC.

J is TRBJ1-2 and V is TRBV2; D unclear. V dropped 0 bases and J dropped 4 bases, with 6 bases sitting between them. The CDR3 length is 13 residues. The germline V gene encodes CDR1 SNHLY and CDR2 FYNNEI. CDR3 coding DNA: TGTGCCAGCAGTGAAGCGAGGGTCTATGGCTACACCTTC. Translating gives CASSEARVYGYTF. The full variable domain, in which reference TRBV2 and TRBJ1-2 provide the parts outside the CDR3, is EPEVTQTPSHQVTQMGQEVILRCVPISNHLYFYWYRQILGQKVEFLVSFYNNEISEKSEIFDDQFSVERPDGSNFTLKIRSTKLEDSAMYFCASSEARVYGYTFGSGTRLTVV.

The chain links TRBV7-2 to TRBJ2-3, with a tentative D call TRBD2 (5 bases). The V gene lost 5 bases and the J gene lost 0 bases, with 9 bases spanning the gap. Germline CDR1 SGHTA, CDR2 FQGNSA. CDR3 size: 14 residues. The CDR3 protein is CASSLRGSTDTQYF. Written as DNA, the CDR3 is TGTGCCAGCAGCCTTCGAGGGAGCACAGATACGCAGTATTTT.

J is TRBJ2-5 and V is TRBV6-6, with D tentatively TRBD1 (7 bases). Germline V gene lookup returns CDR1 MNHNY and CDR2 SVGAGI (reference sequence). V was cut by 6 bases and J by 1 base, with 12 bases left in between. The CDR3 totals 14 residues. Here the CDR3 DNA reads TGTGCCAGCAGCCAGGGGGGCCCCCAAGAGACCCAGTACTTC. It yields the protein CASSQGGPQETQYF.

V usage is TRBV9 and J usage is TRBJ2-5; 10 nucleotides line up with TRBD2. Germline V gene sequence: CDR1 SGDLS, CDR2 YYNGEE. The CDR3 has 19 residues. V dropped 0 bases and J dropped 9; count of bases not matched to a gene: 20. Here the CDR3 DNA reads TGTGCCAGCAGCGTAGACAAGGGAGTGCTAGCGGGAGCCCTCGGGTCCCAGTACTTC. This sequence encodes CASSVDKGVLAGALGSQYF.

The chain employs TRBV18 and TRBJ2-3, with 9 bases lining up with TRBD2. This CDR3 is 17 amino acids long. Trimming removed 3 bases from V and 3 bases from J; junction bases left unmatched: 10. Germline CDR1 reads KGHSH; CDR2 reads LQKENI. In DNA, the CDR3 is TGTGCCAGCTCACCTCCTTCCGGCGGGAGGGCGACAGATACGCAGTATTTT. Translated, it gives CASSPPSGGRATDTQYF.

The chain carries TRBV4-1 and TRBJ2-7; D remains ambiguous. CDR1 and CDR2 (germline): MGHRA, YSYEKL. V lost 1 base and J lost 7, with 14 bases in between. CDR3 length: 14 residues. The CDR3 region is CASSQVGSTGEQYF. The CDR3 nucleotides read TGCGCCAGCAGCCAAGTAGGTAGCACTGGGGAGCAGTACTTC.